A selection of T cell receptor beta chains follows, all from one sample in a study of Graves' ophthalmopathy and Graves' hyperthyroidism. TCRdb re-called the multiplex PCR reads with MiXCR, one entry per CDR3 protein. The sample records 150,000 to 200,000 distinct CDR3 sequences, 30% to 45% being singletons. The sequenced material came from peripheral blood. Every receptor here comes from a young man with Graves' ophthalmopathy. Each CDR3 is given with its conserved first and last residue. A D gene is named only where the DNA matches it firmly. Clone size appears in some rows only: once, few, many, or a class for an expanded clone.

>NA|TRBJ2-7|TRBV10-3|14|NA
CAIASGQRIYEQYF
TGTGCCATCGCGTCGGGACAAAGGATATACGAGCAGTACTTC
>many|TRBJ2-5|TRBV7-2|12|NA
CASSLGEETQYF
TGTGCCAGCAGCTTAGGGGAAGAGACCCAGTACTTC
>many|TRBJ2-2|TRBV7-2|13|NA
CASSPPGTGELFF
TGTGCCAGCAGCCCCCCGGGGACCGGGGAGCTGTTTTTT
>medium-sized|TRBJ2-7|TRBV6-2/TRBV6-3|14|NA
CASSLGSEGHEQYF
TGTGCCAGCAGCCTCGGATCGGAGGGGCACGAGCAGTACTTC
>many|TRBJ1-2|TRBV6-1|15|NA
CASSEAKGTNYGYTF
TGTGCCAGCAGTGAAGCGAAGGGAACTAACTATGGCTACACCTTC
>NA|TRBJ2-7|TRBV10-3|14|NA
CAISESPGAYEQYF
TGTGCCATCAGTGAGTCGCCAGGCGCCTACGAGCAGTACTTC
>NA|TRBJ2-7|TRBV6-1|14|NA
CASAKQGSSYEQYF
TGTGCCAGCGCCAAACAGGGCAGCTCCTACGAGCAGTACTTC
>once|TRBJ1-2|TRBV28|14|NA
CASSFGGDWYGYTF
TGTGCCAGCAGTTTCGGAGGGGACTGGTATGGCTACACCTTC
>many|TRBJ2-7|TRBV12-3/TRBV12-4|13|NA
CASSLRSLREQYF
TGTGCCAGCAGCCTGAGATCCTTACGCGAGCAGTACTTC
>many|TRBJ2-7|TRBV6-2/TRBV6-3|14|TRBD2
CASTGTSGFYEQYF
TGTGCCAGCACGGGGACTAGCGGTTTCTACGAGCAGTACTTC
>NA|TRBJ1-2|TRBV12-3/TRBV12-4|14|NA
CASSLAGTAYGYTF
TGTGCCAGCAGTTTGGCGGGTACGGCCTATGGCTACACCTTC
>NA|TRBJ2-5|TRBV12-3/TRBV12-4|14|NA
CASSLLLVLETQYF
TGTGCCAGCAGTTTATTACTAGTCCTAGAGACCCAGTACTTC
>many|TRBJ2-5|TRBV6-5|17|NA
CASSYPTLVLGGGTQYF
TGTGCCAGCAGTTACCCGACACTAGTCCTAGGAGGGGGGACCCAGTACTTC
>NA|TRBJ1-2|TRBV7-2|14|TRBD1
CASHRGRINYGYTF
TGTGCCAGCCACAGGGGGCGCATAAACTATGGCTACACCTTC
>many|TRBJ1-1|TRBV12-3/TRBV12-4|14|NA
CASSLNPLNTEAFF
TGTGCCAGCAGTTTAAACCCCCTTAACACTGAAGCTTTCTTT
>few|TRBJ2-7|TRBV6-5|16|NA
CASSYGGSGRDYEQYF
TGTGCCAGCAGTTACGGTGGCAGTGGGAGAGACTACGAGCAGTACTTC
>many|TRBJ1-5|TRBV6-5|14|TRBD1
CASRAGTAAQPQHF
TGTGCCAGCAGGGCCGGGACAGCGGCTCAGCCCCAGCATTTT
>NA|TRBJ2-2|TRBV29-1|11|NA
CSYTSTGELFF
TGCAGCTACACTAGTACCGGGGAGCTGTTTTTT
>many|TRBJ2-2|TRBV6-5|15|NA
CASSYSQANTGELFF
TGTGCCAGCAGTTACTCACAGGCGAACACCGGGGAGCTGTTTTTT
>many|TRBJ2-2|TRBV12-3/TRBV12-4|13|NA
CGSRGGSAGELFF
TGTGGCAGCCGCGGAGGTTCGGCCGGGGAGCTGTTTTTT
>many|TRBJ1-5|TRBV30|15|NA
CAWSTPARRNQPQHF
TGTGCCTGGAGTACTCCCGCCAGGCGCAATCAGCCCCAGCATTTT
>NA|TRBJ2-7|TRBV15|11|NA
CATSSPSEQYF
TGTGCCACCAGCTCCCCCAGCGAGCAGTACTTC
>NA|TRBJ2-2|TRBV7-2|15|NA
CASTMGGLRTGELFF
TGTGCCAGCACCATGGGCGGCTTACGTACCGGGGAGCTGTTTTTT
>NA|TRBJ2-7|TRBV7-2|15|TRBD1
CASSTDRGAYYEQYF
TGTGCCAGCAGCACCGACAGGGGGGCCTACTACGAGCAGTACTTC
>NA|TRBJ1-2|TRBV29-1|15|TRBD1
CSVVGEDRAVFGYTF
TGCAGCGTTGTGGGGGAGGACAGGGCTGTTTTCGGCTACACCTTC